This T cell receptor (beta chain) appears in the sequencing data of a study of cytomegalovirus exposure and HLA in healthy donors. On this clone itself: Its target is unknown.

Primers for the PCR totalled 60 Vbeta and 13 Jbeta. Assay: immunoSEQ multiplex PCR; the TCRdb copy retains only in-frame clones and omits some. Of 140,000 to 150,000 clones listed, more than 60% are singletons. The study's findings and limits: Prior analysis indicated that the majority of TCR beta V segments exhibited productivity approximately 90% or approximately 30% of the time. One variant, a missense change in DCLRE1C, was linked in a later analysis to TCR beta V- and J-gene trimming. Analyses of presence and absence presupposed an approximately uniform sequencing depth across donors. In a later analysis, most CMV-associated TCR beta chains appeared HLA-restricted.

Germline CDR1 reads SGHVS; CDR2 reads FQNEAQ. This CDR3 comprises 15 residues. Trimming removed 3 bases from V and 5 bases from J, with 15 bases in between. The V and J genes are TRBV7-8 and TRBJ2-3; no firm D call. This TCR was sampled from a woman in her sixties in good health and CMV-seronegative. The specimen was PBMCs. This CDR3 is CASSLGRRKIDTQYF. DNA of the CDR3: TGTGCCAGCAGCTTGGGCCGAAGAAAGATAGATACGCAGTATTTT.